This T cell receptor beta chain derives from a study of blood T cell repertoires in COVID-19. Study-level information: Acute and convalescent COVID-19 samples came from the United States, Italy and Spain. In each case, the material was cDNA or gDNA derived from T cells, B-cell-depleted T cells, or PBMCs.

Participant-reported clinical history was the basis for cohort assignment. In the authors' workflow: Reference gene primer amplification gave nucleated cell count estimates. Profiled with immunoSEQ multiplex PCR; TCRdb holds only in-frame clones, not every one. V, J and clone size derive from that table, while D and trimming were established from the DNA sequence. The top ten hold 2% to 3% of the sample, which has about 320,000 clones, around nine tenths seen once. Germline CDR1 is PRHDT and CDR2 is FYEKMQ (reference sequence). V gave up 0 bases and J gave up 10 bases, with 10 bases separating them. The CDR3 length is 13 residues.

The chain combines TRBV13 with TRBJ2-1, with D uncertain. Source material: PBMCs or T cells enriched from blood (not recorded which). This sequence was found in a man between 60 and 75 years old who had recovered from COVID-19. CDR3 in DNA: TGTGCCAGCAGCTTAGGCCGGTCTAGGGAGCAGTTCTTC. This translates into CASSLGRSREQFF.